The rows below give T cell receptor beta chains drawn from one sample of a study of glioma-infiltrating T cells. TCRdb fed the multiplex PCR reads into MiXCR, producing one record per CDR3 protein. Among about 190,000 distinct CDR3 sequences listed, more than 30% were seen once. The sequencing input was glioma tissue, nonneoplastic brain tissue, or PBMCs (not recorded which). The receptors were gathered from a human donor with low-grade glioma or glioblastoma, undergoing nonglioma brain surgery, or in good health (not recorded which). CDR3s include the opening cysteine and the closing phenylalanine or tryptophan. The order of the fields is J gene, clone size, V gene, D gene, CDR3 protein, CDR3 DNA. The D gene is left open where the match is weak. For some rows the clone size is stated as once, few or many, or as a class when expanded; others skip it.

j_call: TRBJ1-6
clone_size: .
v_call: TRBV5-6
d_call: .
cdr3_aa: CASSLTGPYNSPLHF
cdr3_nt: TGTGCCAGCAGCTTGACAGGGCCATATAATTCACCCCTCCACTTT

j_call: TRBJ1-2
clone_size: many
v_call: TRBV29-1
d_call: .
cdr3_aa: CSAAQAGYGYTF
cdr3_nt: TGCAGCGCGGCCCAGGCGGGCTATGGCTACACCTTC

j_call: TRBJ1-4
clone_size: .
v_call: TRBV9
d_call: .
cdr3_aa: CASSVDGPNEKLFF
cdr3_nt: TGTGCCAGCAGCGTGGACGGACCTAATGAAAAACTGTTTTTT

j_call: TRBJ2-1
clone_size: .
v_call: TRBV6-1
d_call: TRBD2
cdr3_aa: CASGRLSGVNEQFF
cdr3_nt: TGTGCGAGCGGGAGGCTATCGGGAGTCAATGAGCAGTTCTTC

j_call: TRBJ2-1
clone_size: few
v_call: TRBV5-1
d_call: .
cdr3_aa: CASSWAGQYNEQFF
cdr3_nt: TGCGCCAGCAGCTGGGCGGGACAGTACAATGAGCAGTTCTTC

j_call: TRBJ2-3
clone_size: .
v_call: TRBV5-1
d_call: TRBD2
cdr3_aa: CASSLTSGSTSEQFF
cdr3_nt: TGCGCCAGCAGTTTGACTAGCGGGAGCACTAGTGAGCAGTTCTTT

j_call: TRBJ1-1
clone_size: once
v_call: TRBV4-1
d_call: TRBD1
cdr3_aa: CASSPGQGARGAEAFF
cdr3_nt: TGCGCCAGCAGCCCAGGACAGGGGGCGCGCGGGGCTGAAGCTTTCTTT

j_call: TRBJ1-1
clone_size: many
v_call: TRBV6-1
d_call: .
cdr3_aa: CASSLYYKNTEAFF
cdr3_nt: TGTGCCAGCAGTCTTTACTACAAGAACACTGAAGCTTTCTTT

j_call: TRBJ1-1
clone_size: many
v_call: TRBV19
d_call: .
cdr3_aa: CASSYQGLSMNTEAFF
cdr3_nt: TGTGCCAGTAGTTATCAGGGACTCTCCATGAACACTGAAGCTTTCTTT

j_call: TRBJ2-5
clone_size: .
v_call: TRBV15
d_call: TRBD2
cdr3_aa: CSPSRGLAGAGVETQYF
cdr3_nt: TGTTCCCCCAGCAGAGGGCTAGCGGGAGCGGGTGTAGAGACCCAGTACTTC

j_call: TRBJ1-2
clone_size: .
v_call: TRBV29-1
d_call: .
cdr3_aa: CSVELGGFYYGYTF
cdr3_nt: TGCAGCGTTGAATTGGGAGGGTTCTACTATGGCTACACCTTC